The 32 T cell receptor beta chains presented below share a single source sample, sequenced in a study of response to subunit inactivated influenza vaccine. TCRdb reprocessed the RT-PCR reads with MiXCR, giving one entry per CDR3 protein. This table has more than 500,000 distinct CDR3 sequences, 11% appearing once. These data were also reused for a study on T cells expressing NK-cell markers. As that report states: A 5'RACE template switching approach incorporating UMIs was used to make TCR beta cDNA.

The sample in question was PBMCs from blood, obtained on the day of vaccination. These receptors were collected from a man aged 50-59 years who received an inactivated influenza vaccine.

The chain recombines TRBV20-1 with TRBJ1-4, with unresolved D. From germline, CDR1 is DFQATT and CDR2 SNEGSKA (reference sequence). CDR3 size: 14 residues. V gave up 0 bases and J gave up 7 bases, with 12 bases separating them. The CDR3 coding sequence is TGCAGTGCTAGAGAAACTGGGAGAAGTGAAAAACTGTTTTTT. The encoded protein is CSARETGRSEKLFF.

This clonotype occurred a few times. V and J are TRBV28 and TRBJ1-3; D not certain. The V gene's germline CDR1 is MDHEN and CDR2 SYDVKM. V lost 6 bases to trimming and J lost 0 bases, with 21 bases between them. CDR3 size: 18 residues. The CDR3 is CASSLRPPWSDSGNTIYF. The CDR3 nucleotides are TGTGCCAGCAGCCTTCGACCGCCGTGGTCCGACTCTGGAAACACCATATATTTT.

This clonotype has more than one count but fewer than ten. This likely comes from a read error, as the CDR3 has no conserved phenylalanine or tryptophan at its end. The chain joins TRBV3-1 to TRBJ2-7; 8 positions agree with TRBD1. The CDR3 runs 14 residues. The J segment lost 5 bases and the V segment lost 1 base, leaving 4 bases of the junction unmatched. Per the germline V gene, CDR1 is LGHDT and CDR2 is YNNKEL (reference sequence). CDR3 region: CASSQAAGGDEQYS. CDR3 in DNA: TGTGCCAGCAGCCAAGCGGCAGGGGGCGACGAGCAGTACTCC.

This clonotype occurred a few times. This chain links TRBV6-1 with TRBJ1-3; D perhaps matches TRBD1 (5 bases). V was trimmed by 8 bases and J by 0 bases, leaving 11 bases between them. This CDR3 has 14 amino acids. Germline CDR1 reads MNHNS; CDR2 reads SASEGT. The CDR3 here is CASRDRFSGNTIYF. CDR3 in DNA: TGTGCCAGCCGCGACAGATTCTCTGGAAACACCATATATTTT.

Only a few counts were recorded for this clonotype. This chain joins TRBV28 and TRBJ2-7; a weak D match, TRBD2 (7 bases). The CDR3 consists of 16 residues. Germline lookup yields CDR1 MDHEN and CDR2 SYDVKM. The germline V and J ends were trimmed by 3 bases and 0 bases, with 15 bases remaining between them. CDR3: CASSLVGGPSSYEQYF. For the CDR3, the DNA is TGTGCCAGCAGTTTGGTCGGGGGGCCTTCCTCCTACGAGCAGTACTTC.

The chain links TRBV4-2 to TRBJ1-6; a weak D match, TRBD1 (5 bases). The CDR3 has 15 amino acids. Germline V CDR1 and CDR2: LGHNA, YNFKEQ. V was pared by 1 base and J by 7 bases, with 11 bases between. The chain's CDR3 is CASSQGQTPNSPLHF. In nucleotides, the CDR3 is TGTGCCAGCAGCCAAGGACAGACGCCAAATTCACCCCTCCACTTT.

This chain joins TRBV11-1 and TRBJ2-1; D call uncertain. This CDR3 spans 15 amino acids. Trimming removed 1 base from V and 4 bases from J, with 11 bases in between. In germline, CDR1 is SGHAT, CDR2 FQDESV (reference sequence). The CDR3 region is CASSLVPDGYNEQFF. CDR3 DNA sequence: TGTGCCAGCAGCTTAGTCCCCGACGGTTACAATGAGCAGTTCTTC.

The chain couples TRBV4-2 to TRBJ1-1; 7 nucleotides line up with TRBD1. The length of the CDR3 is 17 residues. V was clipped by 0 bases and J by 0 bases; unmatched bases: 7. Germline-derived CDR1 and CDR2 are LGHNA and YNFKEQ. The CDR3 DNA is TGTGCCAGCAGCCAAGACCCGCAGACAGGGATGAACACTGAAGCTTTCTTT. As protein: CASSQDPQTGMNTEAFF.

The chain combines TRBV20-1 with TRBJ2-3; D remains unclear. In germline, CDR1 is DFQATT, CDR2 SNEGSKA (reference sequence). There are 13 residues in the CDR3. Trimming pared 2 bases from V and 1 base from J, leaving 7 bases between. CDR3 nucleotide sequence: TGCAGTGCTAGAACCCAGGGCACAGATACGCAGTATTTT. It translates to CSARTQGTDTQYF.

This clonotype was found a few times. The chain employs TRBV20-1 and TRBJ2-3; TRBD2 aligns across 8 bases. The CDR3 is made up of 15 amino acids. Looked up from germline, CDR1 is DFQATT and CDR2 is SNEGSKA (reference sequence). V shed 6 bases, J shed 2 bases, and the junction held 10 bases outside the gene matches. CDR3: CSAPLKTSATDTQYF. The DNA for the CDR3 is TGCAGTGCGCCCCTTAAGACTAGCGCCACAGATACGCAGTATTTT.

The CDR3, as DNA: TGTGCCAGCAGCTTAGCTGGGGTGGACAACTACGAGCAGTACTTC. This codes for CASSLAGVDNYEQYF. The genes are TRBV7-9 and TRBJ2-7, with D maybe TRBD1 (5 bases). CDR1 is SEHNR and CDR2 is FQNEAQ in the germline V gene (reference sequence). This CDR3 comprises 15 residues. V was pared by 0 bases and J by 3 bases, with 12 bases between.

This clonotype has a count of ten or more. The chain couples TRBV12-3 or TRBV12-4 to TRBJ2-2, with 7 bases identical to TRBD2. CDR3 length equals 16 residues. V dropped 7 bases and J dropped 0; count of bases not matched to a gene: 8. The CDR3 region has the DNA TGTGCCAGCACCAACCCGACTAGCCCGAACACCGGGGAGCTGTTTTTT. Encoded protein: CASTNPTSPNTGELFF.

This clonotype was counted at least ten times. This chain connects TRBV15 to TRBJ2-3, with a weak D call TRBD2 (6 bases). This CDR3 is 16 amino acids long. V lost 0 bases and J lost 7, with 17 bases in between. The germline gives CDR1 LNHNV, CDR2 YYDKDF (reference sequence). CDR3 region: CATSRDNPQGGYTQYF. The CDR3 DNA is TGTGCCACCAGCAGAGATAACCCCCAGGGAGGTTATACGCAGTATTTT.

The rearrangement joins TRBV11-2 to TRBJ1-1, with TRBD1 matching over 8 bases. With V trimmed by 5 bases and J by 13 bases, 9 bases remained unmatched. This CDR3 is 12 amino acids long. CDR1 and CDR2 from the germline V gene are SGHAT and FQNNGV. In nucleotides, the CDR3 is TGTGCCAGCAGCGCAGCGACAGGGGCAGATTTCTTT. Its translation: CASSAATGADFF.

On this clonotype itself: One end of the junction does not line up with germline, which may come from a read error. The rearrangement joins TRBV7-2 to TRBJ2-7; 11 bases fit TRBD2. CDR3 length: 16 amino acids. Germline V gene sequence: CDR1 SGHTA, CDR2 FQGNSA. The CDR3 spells CASSLASGRSSYEQHF. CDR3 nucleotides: TGTGCCAGCAGCTTGGCTAGCGGGAGGAGCTCCTACGAGCAGCACTTC.

The CDR3, as DNA: TGTGCCAGCAGTTTTCGGTCGTTAGATACGCAGTATTTT. It specifies CASSFRSLDTQYF. The V and J genes are TRBV12-3 or TRBV12-4 and TRBJ2-3; no firm D call. Trimming cost V 3 bases and J 5 bases, with 9 bases left between them. The CDR3 has 13 amino acids.

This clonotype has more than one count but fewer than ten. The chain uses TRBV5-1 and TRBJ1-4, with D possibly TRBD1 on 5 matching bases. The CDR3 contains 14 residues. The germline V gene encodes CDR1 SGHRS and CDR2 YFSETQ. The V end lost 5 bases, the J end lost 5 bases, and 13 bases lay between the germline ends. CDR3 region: CASRRDFTNEKLFF. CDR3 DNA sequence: TGCGCCAGCAGGAGGGACTTCACAAATGAAAAACTGTTTTTT.

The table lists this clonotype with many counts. The CDR3 DNA sequence: TGTGCCAGCAGCTCACCGACTAGCGGGACCAACTACGAGCAGTACTTC. As protein: CASSSPTSGTNYEQYF. The chain uses TRBV7-9 and TRBJ2-7; the match to TRBD2 covers 11 bases. This CDR3 is 16 amino acids long. Germline V lookup: CDR1 SEHNR, CDR2 FQNEAQ (reference sequence). V lost 4 bases, J lost 3 bases, and 8 bases stayed unmatched.

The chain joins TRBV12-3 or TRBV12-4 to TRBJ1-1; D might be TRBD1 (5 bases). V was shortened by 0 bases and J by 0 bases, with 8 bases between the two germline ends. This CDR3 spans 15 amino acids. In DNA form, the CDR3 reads TGTGCCAGCAGTTTAGCGCCACAGGTGAACACTGAAGCTTTCTTT. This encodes CASSLAPQVNTEAFF.

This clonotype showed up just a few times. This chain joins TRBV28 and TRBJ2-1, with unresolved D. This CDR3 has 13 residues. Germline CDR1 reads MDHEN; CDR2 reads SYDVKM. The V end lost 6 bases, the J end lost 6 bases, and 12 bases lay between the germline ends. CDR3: CASSRRASNEQFF. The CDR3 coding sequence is TGTGCCAGCAGCCGCCGGGCTTCCAATGAGCAGTTCTTC.

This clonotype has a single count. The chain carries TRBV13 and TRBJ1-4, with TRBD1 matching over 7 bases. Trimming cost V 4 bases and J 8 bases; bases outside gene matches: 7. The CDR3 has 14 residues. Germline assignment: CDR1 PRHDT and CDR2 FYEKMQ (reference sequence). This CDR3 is CASSSDRVGEKLFF. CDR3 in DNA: TGTGCCAGCAGCTCCGACAGGGTGGGCGAAAAACTGTTTTTT.

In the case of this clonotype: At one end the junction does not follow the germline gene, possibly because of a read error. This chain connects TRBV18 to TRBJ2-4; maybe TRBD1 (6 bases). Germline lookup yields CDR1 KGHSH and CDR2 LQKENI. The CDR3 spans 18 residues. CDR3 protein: CASSPPSFGQLAKNIQHF. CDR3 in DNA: TGTGCCAGCTCACCACCTTCGTTTGGACAGCTAGCCAAAAACATTCAGCACTTC.

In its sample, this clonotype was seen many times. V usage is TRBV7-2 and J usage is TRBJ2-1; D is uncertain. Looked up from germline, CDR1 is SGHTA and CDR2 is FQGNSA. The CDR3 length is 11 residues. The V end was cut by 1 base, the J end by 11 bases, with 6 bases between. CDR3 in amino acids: CASSLGDKQFF. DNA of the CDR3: TGTGCCAGCAGCTTAGGCGACAAGCAGTTCTTC.

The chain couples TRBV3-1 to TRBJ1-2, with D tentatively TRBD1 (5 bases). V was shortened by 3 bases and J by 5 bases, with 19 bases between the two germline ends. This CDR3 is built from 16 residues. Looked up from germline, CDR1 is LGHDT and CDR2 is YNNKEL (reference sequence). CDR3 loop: CASSHHGTDGPYGYTF. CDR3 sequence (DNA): TGTGCCAGCAGCCACCACGGGACGGACGGGCCTTATGGCTACACCTTC.

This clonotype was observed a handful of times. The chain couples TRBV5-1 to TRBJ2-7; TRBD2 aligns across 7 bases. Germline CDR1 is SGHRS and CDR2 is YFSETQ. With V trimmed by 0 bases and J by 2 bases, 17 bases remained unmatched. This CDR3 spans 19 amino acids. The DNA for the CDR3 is TGCGCCAGCAGCTTGGGTAACAAATCCCTTAGCGGGCCAACCTACGAGCAGTACTTC. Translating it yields CASSLGNKSLSGPTYEQYF.

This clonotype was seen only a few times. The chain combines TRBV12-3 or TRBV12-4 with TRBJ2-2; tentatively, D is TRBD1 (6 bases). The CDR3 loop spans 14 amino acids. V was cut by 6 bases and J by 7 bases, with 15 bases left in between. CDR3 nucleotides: TGTGCCAGCAGCCAATACGAAGGGGGCGGGGAGCTGTTTTTT. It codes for CASSQYEGGGELFF.

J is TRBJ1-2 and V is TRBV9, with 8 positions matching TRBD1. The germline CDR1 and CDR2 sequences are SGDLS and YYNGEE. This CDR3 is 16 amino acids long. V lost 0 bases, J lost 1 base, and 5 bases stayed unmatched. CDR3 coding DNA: TGTGCCAGCAGCGTAGACCCGGACAGGGATAACTATGGCTACACCTTC. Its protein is CASSVDPDRDNYGYTF.

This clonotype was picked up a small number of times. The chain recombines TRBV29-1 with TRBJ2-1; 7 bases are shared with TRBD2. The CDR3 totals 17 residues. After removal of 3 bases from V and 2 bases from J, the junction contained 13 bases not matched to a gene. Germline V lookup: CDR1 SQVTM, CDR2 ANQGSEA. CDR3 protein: CSVESPLGGKTYNEQFF. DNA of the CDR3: TGCAGCGTTGAGTCGCCGCTGGGGGGGAAAACCTACAATGAGCAGTTCTTC.

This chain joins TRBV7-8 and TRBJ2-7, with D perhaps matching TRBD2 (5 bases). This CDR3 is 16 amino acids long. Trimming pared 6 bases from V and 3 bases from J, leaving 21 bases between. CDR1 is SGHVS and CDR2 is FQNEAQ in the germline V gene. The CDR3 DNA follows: TGTGCCAGCAGTAAACTGAGAGGGCCAGAGCTCTACGAGCAGTACTTC. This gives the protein CASSKLRGPELYEQYF.

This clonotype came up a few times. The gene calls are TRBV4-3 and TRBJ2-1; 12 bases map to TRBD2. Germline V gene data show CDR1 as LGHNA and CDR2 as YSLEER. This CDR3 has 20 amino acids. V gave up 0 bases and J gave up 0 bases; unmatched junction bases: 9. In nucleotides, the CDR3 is TGCGCCAGCAGCCAAGAGCCCCAGACTAGCGGGAGCCCCTCCTACAATGAGCAGTTCTTC. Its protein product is CASSQEPQTSGSPSYNEQFF.

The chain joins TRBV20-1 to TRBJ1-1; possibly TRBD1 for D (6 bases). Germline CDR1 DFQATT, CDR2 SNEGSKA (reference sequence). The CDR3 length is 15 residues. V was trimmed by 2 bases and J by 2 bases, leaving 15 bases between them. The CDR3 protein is CSARWRTGLNTEAFF. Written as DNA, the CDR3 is TGCAGTGCTAGATGGCGAACAGGGCTCAACACTGAAGCTTTCTTT.

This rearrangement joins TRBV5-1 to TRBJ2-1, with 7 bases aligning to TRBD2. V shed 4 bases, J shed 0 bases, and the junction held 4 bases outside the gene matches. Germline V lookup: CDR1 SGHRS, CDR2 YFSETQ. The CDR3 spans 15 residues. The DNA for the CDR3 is TGCGCCAGCAGCATTCGGGAGGCCTCCTACAATGAGCAGTTCTTC. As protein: CASSIREASYNEQFF.